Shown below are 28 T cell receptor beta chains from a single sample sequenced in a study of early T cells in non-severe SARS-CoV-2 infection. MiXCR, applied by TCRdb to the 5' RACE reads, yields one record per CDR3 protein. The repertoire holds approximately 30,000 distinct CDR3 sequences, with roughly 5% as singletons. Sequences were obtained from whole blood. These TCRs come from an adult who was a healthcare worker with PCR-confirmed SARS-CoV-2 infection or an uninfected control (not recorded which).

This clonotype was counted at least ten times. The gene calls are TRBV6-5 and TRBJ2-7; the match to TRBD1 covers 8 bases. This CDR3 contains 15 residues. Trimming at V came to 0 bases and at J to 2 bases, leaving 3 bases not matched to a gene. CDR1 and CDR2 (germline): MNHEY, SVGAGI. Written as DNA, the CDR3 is TGTGCCAGCAGTTACTCGGTGACAGGGGCCTACGAGCAGTACTTC. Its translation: CASSYSVTGAYEQYF.

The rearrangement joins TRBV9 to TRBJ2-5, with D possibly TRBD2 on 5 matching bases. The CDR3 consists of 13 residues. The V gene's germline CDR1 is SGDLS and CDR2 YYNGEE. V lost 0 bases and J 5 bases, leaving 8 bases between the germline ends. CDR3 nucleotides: TGTGCCAGCAGCGTAGCTGGGGAGGAGACCCAGTACTTC. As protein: CASSVAGEETQYF. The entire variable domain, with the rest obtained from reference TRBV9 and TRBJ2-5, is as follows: DSGVTQTPKHLITATGQRVTLRCSPRSGDLSVYWYQQSLDQGLQFLIQYYNGEERAKGNILERFSAQQFPDLHSELNLSSLELGDSALYFCASSVAGEETQYFGPGTRLLVL.

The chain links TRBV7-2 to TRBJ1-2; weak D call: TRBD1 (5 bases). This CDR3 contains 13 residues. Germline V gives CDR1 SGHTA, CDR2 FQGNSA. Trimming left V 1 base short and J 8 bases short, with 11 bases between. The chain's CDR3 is CASSLEGVQGYTF. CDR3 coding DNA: TGTGCCAGCAGCTTAGAAGGGGTACAGGGCTACACCTTC.

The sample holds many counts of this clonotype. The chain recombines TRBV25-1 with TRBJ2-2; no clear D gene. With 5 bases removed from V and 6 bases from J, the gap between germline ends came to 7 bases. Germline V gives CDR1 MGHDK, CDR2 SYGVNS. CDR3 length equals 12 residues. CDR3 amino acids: CASSNGAGELFF. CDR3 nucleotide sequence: TGTGCCAGCAGTAATGGCGCCGGGGAGCTGTTTTTT. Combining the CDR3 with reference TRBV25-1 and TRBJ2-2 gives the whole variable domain EADIYQTPRYLVIGTGKKITLECSQTMGHDKMYWYQQDPGMELHLIHYSYGVNSTEKGDLSSESTVSRIRTEHFPLTLESARPSHTSQYLCASSNGAGELFFGEGSRLTVL.

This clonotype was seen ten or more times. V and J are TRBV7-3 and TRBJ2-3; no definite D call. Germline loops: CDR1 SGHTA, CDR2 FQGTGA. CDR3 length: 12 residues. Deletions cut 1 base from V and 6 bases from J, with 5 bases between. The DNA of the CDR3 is TGTGCCAGCAGCTTAATAGGGGATACGCAGTATTTT. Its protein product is CASSLIGDTQYF.

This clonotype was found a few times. CDR3 bases: TGTGCCAGCAGTGACAGGGGTCTTCAGTACTTC. This sequence encodes CASSDRGLQYF. The V gene is TRBV6-2 or TRBV6-3, the J gene TRBJ2-4; TRBD1 aligns across 8 bases. The V gene's germline CDR1 is MNHEY and CDR2 SVGEGT. The CDR3 totals 11 residues. After removal of 5 bases from V and 11 bases from J, the junction contained 2 bases not matched to a gene.

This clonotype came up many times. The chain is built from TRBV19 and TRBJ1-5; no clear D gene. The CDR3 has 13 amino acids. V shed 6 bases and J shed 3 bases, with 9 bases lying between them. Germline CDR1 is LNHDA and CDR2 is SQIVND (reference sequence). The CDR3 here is CASRWDFNQPQHF. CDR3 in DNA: TGTGCCAGTAGGTGGGATTTCAATCAGCCCCAGCATTTT.

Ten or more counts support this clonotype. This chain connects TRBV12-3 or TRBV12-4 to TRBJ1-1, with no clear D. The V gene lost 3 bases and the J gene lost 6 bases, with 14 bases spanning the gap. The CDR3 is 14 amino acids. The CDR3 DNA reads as TGTGCCAGCAGTTTCTACGTCGAGGGCTCTGAAGCTTTCTTT. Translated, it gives CASSFYVEGSEAFF.

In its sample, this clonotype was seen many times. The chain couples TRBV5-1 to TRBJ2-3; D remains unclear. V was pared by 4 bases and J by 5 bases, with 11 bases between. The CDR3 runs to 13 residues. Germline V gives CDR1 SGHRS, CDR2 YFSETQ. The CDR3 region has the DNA TGCGCCAGCAGCGACTTCCCCGGAGATACGCAGTATTTT. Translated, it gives CASSDFPGDTQYF.

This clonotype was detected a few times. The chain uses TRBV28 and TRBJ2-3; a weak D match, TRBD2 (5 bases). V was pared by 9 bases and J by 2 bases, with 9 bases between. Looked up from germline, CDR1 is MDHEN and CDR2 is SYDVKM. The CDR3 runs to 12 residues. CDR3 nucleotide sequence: TGTGCCAGTAGAGGGAACACAGATACGCAGTATTTT. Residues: CASRGNTDTQYF.

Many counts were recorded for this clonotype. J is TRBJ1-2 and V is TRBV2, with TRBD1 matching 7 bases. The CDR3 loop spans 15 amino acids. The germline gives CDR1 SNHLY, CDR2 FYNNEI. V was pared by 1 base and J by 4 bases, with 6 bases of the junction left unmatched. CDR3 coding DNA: TGTGCCAGCAGTGAAGACACAGGGGAGCCCTATGGCTACACCTTC. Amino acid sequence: CASSEDTGEPYGYTF. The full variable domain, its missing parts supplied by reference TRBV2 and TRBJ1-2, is EPEVTQTPSHQVTQMGQEVILRCVPISNHLYFYWYRQILGQKVEFLVSFYNNEISEKSEIFDDQFSVERPDGSNFTLKIRSTKLEDSAMYFCASSEDTGEPYGYTFGSGTRLTVV.

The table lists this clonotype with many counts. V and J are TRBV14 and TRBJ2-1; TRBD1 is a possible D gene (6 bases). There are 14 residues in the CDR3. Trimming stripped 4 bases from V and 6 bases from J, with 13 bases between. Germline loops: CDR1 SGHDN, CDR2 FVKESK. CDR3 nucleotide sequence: TGTGCCAGCAGCCTTCTCGCAGGGGCCAATGAGCAGTTCTTC. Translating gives CASSLLAGANEQFF. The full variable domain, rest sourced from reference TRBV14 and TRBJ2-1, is EAGVTQFPSHSVIEKGQTVTLRCDPISGHDNLYWYRRVMGKEIKFLLHFVKESKQDESGMPNNRFLAERTGGTYSTLKVQPAELEDSGVYFCASSLLAGANEQFFGPGTRLTVL.

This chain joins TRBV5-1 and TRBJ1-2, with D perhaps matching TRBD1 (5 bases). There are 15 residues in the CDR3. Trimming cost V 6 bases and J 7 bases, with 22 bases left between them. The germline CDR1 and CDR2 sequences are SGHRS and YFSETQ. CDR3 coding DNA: TGCGCCAGCACCCCAACCGTGGGGGGAGAAGGTGGCTACACCTTC. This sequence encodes CASTPTVGGEGGYTF.

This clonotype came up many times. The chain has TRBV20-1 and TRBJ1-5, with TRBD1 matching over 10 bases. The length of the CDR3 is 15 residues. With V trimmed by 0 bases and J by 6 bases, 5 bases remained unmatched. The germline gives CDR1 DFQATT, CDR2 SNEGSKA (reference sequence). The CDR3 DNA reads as TGCAGTGCTAGAGACGGCCGGACAGGGGGTCAGCCCCAGCATTTT. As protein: CSARDGRTGGQPQHF.

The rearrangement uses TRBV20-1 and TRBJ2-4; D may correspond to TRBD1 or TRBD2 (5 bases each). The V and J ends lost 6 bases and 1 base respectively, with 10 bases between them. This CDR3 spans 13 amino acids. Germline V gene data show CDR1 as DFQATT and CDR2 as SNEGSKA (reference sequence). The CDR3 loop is CSAKEGAKNIQYF. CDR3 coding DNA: TGCAGTGCCAAAGAGGGGGCCAAAAACATTCAGTACTTC.

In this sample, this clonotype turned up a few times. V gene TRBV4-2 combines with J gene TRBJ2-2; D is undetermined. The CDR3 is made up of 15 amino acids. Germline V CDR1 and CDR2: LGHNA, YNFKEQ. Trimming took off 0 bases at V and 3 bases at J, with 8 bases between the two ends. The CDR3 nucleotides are TGTGCCAGCAGCCAAGATGCCACGTACACCGGGGAGCTGTTTTTT. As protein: CASSQDATYTGELFF.

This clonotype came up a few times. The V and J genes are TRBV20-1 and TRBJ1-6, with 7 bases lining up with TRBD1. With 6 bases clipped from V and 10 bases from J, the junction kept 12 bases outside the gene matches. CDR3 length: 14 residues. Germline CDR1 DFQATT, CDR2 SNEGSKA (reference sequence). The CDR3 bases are TGCAGTGCGAGGGGACCCAGGGGGGGATCACCCCTCCACTTT. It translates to CSARGPRGGSPLHF.

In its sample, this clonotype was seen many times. CDR3 DNA sequence: TGTGCCAGCAGTTACGGGGGTAGTTCGGAGACCCAGTACTTC. Amino acid sequence: CASSYGGSSETQYF. This chain links TRBV6-2 or TRBV6-3 with TRBJ2-5; D is tentatively TRBD1 or TRBD2 (5 bases each). The CDR3 consists of 14 residues. Germline assignment: CDR1 MNHEY and CDR2 SVGEGT. The germline V and J ends were trimmed by 2 bases and 5 bases, with 12 bases remaining between them.

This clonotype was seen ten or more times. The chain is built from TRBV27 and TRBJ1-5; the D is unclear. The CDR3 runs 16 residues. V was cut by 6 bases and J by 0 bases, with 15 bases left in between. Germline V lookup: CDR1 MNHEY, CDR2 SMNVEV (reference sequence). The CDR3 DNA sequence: TGTGCCAGCAGAGGACGGGCGGGATATAGCAATCAGCCCCAGCATTTT. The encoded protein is CASRGRAGYSNQPQHF.

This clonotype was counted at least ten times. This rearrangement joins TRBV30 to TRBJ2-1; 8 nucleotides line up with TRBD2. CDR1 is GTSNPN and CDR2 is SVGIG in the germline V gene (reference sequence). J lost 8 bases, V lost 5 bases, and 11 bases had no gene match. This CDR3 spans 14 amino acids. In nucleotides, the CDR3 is TGTGCCTGGGGGAAGGGCGGGAGGTTTGATGAGCAGTTCTTC. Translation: CAWGKGGRFDEQFF.

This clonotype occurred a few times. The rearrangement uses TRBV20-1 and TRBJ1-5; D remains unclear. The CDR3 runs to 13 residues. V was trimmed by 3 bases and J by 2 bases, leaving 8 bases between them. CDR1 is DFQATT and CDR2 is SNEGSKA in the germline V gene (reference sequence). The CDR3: CSASNRGNQPQHF. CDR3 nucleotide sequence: TGCAGTGCTAGCAACCGAGGCAATCAGCCCCAGCATTTT.

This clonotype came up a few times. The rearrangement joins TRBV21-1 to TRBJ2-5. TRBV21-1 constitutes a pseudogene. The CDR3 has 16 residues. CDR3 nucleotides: TGTGCCAGCAGCCCCAACCGGATCGGCAGAGCAGAGACCCAGTACTTC. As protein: CASSPNRIGRAETQYF.

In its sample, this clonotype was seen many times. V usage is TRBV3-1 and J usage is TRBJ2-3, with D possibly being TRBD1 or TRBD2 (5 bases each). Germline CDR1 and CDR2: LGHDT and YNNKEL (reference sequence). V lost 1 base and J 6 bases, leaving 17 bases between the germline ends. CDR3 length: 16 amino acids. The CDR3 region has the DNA TGTGCCAGCAGCCAAGCCCCGACCGGGAAGGGGGATACGCAGTATTTT. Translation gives CASSQAPTGKGDTQYF.

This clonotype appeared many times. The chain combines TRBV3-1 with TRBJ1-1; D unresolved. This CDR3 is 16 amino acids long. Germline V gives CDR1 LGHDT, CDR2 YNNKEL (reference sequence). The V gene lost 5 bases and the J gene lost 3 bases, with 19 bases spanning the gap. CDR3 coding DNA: TGTGCCAGCAGCAAGCGTCTGGAACTCGGGGACACTGAAGCTTTCTTT. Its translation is CASSKRLELGDTEAFF.

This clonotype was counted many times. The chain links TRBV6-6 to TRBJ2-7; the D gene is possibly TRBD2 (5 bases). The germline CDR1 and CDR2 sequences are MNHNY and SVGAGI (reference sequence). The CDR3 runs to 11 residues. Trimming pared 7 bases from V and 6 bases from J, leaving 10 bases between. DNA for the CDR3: TGTGCCAGCATATACAGCGGCGAGCAGTACTTC. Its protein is CASIYSGEQYF.

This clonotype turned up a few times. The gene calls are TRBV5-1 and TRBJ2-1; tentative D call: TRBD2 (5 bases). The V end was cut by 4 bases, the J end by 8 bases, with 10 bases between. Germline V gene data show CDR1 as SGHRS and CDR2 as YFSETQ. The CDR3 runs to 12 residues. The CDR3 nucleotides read TGCGCCAGCAGCCCGCGGGCGGATGAGCAGTTCTTC. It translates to CASSPRADEQFF.

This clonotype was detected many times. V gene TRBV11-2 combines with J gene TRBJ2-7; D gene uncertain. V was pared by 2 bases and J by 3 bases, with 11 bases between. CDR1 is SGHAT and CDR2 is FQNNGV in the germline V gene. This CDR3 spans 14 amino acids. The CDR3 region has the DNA TGTGCCAGCAGCTTAAGGGTCTGCTGCTACGAGCAGTACTTC. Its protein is CASSLRVCCYEQYF.

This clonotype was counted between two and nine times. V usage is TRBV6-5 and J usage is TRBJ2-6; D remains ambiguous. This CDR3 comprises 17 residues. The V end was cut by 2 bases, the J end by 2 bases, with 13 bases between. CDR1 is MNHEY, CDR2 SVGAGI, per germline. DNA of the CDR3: TGTGCCAGCAGTTACACGTACCTTGGGGCTGGGGCCAACGTCCTGACTTTC. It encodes CASSYTYLGAGANVLTF.